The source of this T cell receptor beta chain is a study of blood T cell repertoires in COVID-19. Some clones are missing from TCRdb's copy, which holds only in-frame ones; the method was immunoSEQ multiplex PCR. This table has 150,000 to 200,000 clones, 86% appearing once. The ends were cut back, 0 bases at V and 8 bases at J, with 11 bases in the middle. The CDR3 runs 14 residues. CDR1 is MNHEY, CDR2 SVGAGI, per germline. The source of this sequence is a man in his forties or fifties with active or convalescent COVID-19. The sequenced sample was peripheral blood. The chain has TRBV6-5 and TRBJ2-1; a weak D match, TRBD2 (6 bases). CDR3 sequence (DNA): TGTGCCAGCAGTTACTCCCCCGCGGGGCATGAGCAGTTCTTC. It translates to CASSYSPAGHEQFF.